The 13 T cell receptor beta chains below come from one sample, sequenced in a study of T cell responses to AZD1222 COVID-19 vaccine. Measured with immunoSEQ multiplex PCR; TCRdb has only the in-frame clones, and not every one. The table lists tens of thousands of clones, approximately 90% of them singletons, with more than 4.5% in the top ten. Sequences were derived from peripheral blood, sampled on day 0 of AZD1222 vaccination. Receptor source: an adult in good health.

CDR3 residues: CASSLGRGSYEQYF. The CDR3, as DNA: TGTGCCAGCAGCTTAGGGAGGGGCTCCTACGAGCAGTACTTC. This chain links TRBV7-9 with TRBJ2-7; possible D gene TRBD2, 6 bases. CDR3 length: 14 residues. Trimming stripped 1 base from V and 0 bases from J, with 7 bases between. Germline assignment: CDR1 SEHNR and CDR2 FQNEAQ (reference sequence).

The chain carries TRBV11-2 and TRBJ1-2; no definite D call. V was trimmed by 0 bases and J by 13 bases, leaving 15 bases between them. Looked up from germline, CDR1 is SGHAT and CDR2 is FQNNGV. The CDR3 is 13 residues long. This chain's CDR3 is CASSLESGRWATF. Here the CDR3 DNA reads TGTGCCAGCAGCTTAGAGTCGGGCCGATGGGCCACCTTC.

The genes are TRBV2 and TRBJ2-4; no clear D gene. Deletions cut 5 bases from V and 0 bases from J, with 11 bases between. Germline values: CDR1 SNHLY, CDR2 FYNNEI. The CDR3 loop spans 15 amino acids. In nucleotides, the CDR3 is TGTGCCAGCAGTTTGGCCGAACTAGCCAAAAACATTCAGTACTTC. Translation: CASSLAELAKNIQYF. The full variable domain, its missing parts supplied by reference TRBV2 and TRBJ2-4, is EPEVTQTPSHQVTQMGQEVILRCVPISNHLYFYWYRQILGQKVEFLVSFYNNEISEKSEIFDDQFSVERPDGSNFTLKIRSTKLEDSAMYFCASSLAELAKNIQYFGAGTRLSVL.

The rearrangement joins TRBV5-1 to TRBJ2-1; D could derive from TRBD1 or TRBD2 (7 bases each). This CDR3 contains 14 residues. V lost 3 bases, J lost 7 bases, and 14 bases lay in between. CDR1 and CDR2 (germline): SGHRS, YFSETQ. CDR3 protein: CASSWGGQRNEQFF. As DNA, the CDR3 is TGCGCCAGCAGCTGGGGGGGACAGCGTAATGAGCAGTTCTTC.

The gene calls are TRBV3-1 (or the pseudogene TRBV3-2) and TRBJ2-3, with 10 bases matching TRBD2. After removal of 6 bases from V and 7 bases from J, the junction contained 7 bases not matched to a gene. The CDR3 is 14 residues long. Germline V gene data show CDR1 as LGHDT and CDR2 as YNNKEL (reference sequence). The CDR3 loop is CASRTSGRAHTQYF. The CDR3 DNA sequence: TGTGCCAGCAGGACTAGCGGGCGTGCCCATACGCAGTATTTT.

Note on this clone: The junction does not match germline at one end; this may be a read error. The CDR3 coding sequence is TGTGCCAGCAGTTTAGGGTCCTCCAATGAGCAGTTCTTC. Amino acid sequence: CASSLGSSNEQFF. This chain links TRBV27 with TRBJ2-1; D gene uncertain. The CDR3 sequence is 13 residues long. In germline, CDR1 is MNHEY, CDR2 SMNVEV (reference sequence).

DNA for the CDR3: TGTGCCAGCAGGGGAGGGACAGGGAATTCACCCCTCCACTTT. Translating gives CASRGGTGNSPLHF. The genes are TRBV5-4 and TRBJ1-6, with TRBD1 matching over 9 bases. The CDR3 totals 14 residues. J lost 7 bases, V lost 5 bases, and 4 bases had no gene match. The germline gives CDR1 SGHNT, CDR2 YYREEE (reference sequence).

The chain links TRBV6-1 to TRBJ2-6; 11 nucleotides agree with TRBD1. Unmatched junction bases numbered 1, after V lost 4 bases and J lost 2 bases. Germline V gene sequence: CDR1 MNHNS, CDR2 SASEGT. The CDR3 is made up of 16 amino acids. CDR3 sequence reads: CASSGTGGAGANVLTF. The CDR3 DNA follows: TGTGCCAGCAGTGGGACAGGGGGCGCTGGGGCCAACGTCCTGACTTTC.

The V gene is TRBV28, the J gene TRBJ2-7; 7 bases map to TRBD1. V was clipped by 6 bases and J by 0 bases; unmatched bases: 11. Germline V gene lookup returns CDR1 MDHEN and CDR2 SYDVKM. The CDR3 runs to 16 residues. The CDR3 DNA follows: TGTGCCAGCAGCGGAGTAGGACAGGTGGCCTCCTACGAGCAGTACTTC. Translation gives CASSGVGQVASYEQYF. Complete variable domain (other parts from reference TRBV28 and TRBJ2-7): DVKVTQSSRYLVKRTGEKVFLECVQDMDHENMFWYRQDPGLGLRLIYFSYDVKMKEKGDIPEGYSVSREKKERFSLILESASTNQTSMYLCASSGVGQVASYEQYFGPGTRLTVT.

This rearrangement joins TRBV5-6 to TRBJ2-7; D is possibly TRBD1 (6 bases). The CDR3 extends over 17 amino acids. V lost 0 bases, J lost 5 bases, and 21 bases lay in between. CDR1 SGHDT and CDR2 YYEEEE come from the germline V gene. The CDR3 region has the DNA TGTGCCAGCAGCTTGGCCGCCACAGGGCTGAACTTCGACGAGCAGTACTTC. The encoded protein is CASSLAATGLNFDEQYF.

V is TRBV24-1 and J is TRBJ1-5, with 9 bases fitting TRBD1. The CDR3 is 18 amino acids. The V gene end was trimmed by 2 bases and the J gene end by 4 bases; junction bases not matched to a gene: 11. Germline values: CDR1 KGHDR, CDR2 SFDVKD. The CDR3 spells CATSDSTGGQTRNQPQHF. DNA for the CDR3: TGTGCCACCAGTGATTCCACAGGGGGCCAAACAAGGAATCAGCCCCAGCATTTT.

The rearrangement joins TRBV28 to TRBJ1-5, with a tentative D call TRBD1 (6 bases). From germline, CDR1 is MDHEN and CDR2 SYDVKM. This CDR3 has 15 amino acids. V was cut by 2 bases and J by 5 bases, with 13 bases left in between. CDR3 coding DNA: TGTGCCAGCAGTTTAGGGGGGCAGGTCTATCAGCCCCAGCATTTT. Translating gives CASSLGGQVYQPQHF.

The rearrangement links TRBV10-3 to TRBJ1-6; no clear D gene. CDR3 length equals 12 residues. Germline V gene lookup returns CDR1 ENHRY and CDR2 SYGVKD. The V end lost 3 bases, the J end lost 13 bases, and 10 bases lay between the germline ends. CDR3 DNA: TGTGCCATCAGTGATTCTAATGCTCCCCTCCACTTT. Its translation is CAISDSNAPLHF.